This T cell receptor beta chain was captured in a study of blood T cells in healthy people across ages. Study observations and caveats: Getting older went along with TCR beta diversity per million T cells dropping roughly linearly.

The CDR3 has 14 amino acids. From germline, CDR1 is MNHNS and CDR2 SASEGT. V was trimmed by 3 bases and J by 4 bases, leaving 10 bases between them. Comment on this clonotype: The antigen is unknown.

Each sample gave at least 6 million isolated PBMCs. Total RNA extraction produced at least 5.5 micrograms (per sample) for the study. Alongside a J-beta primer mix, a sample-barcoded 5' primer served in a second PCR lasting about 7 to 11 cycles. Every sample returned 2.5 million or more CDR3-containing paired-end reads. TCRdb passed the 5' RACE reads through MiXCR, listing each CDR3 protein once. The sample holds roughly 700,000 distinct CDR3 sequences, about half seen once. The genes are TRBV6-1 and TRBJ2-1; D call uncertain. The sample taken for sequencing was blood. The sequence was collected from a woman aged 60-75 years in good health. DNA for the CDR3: TGTGCCAGCAGTGACCCCCCCCGTTACAATGAGCAGTTCTTC. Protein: CASSDPPRYNEQFF.